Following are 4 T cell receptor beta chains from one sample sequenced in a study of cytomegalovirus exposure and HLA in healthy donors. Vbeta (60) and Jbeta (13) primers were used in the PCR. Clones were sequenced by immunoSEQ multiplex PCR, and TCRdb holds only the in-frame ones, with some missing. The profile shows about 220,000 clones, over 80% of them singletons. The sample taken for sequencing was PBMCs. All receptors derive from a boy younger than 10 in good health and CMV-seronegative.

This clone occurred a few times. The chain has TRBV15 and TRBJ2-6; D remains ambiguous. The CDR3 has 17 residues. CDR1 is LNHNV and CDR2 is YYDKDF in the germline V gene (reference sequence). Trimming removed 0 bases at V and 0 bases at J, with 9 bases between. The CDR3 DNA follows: TGTGCCACCAGCAGAGATCGGCGGAGCTCTGGGGCCAACGTCCTGACTTTC. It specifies CATSRDRRSSGANVLTF.

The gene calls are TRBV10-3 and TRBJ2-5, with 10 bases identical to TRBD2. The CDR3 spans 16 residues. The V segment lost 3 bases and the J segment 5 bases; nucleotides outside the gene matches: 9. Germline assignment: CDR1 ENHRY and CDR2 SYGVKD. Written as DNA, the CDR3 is TGTGCCATCAGTGAAGAGGGAGCGGGGGGGCGGGAGACCCAGTACTTC. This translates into CAISEEGAGGRETQYF.

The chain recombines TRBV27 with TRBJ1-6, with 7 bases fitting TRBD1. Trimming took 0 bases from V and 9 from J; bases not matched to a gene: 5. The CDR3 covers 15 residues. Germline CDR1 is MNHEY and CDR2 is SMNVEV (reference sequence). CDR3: CASSLSGTVGSPLHF. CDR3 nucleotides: TGTGCCAGCAGTTTATCAGGGACAGTAGGTTCACCCCTCCACTTT.

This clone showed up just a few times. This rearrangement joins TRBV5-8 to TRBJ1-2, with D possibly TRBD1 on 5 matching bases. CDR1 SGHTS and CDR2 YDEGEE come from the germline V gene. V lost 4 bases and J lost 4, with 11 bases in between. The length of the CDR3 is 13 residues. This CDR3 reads CASSRQSTYGYTF. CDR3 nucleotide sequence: TGTGCCAGCAGCCGACAGTCTACCTATGGCTACACCTTC.